A selection of T cell receptor beta chains follows, all from one sample in a study of blood T cell repertoires in COVID-19. Profiled with immunoSEQ multiplex PCR; TCRdb holds only in-frame clones, not every one. The sample has 250,000 to 300,000 clones, over 80% seen once; the top ten hold 4.6%. Sequencing input: peripheral blood. The receptors come from a man in his fifties or sixties who had recovered from COVID-19. Each CDR3 is given with its conserved first and last residue. The D gene is left open where the match is weak. Part of the rows lack a size; the others show once, few, many or a class for expanded clones.

clone_size	v_call	j_call	d_call	cdr3_length	cdr3_nt	cdr3_aa
.	TRBV3-1/TRBV3-2	TRBJ1-6	TRBD1	14	TGTGCCAGCAGCAAAGGACAGGGAACTTCACCCCTCCACTTT	CASSKGQGTSPLHF
.	TRBV5-4	TRBJ1-1	TRBD1	15	TGTGCCAGCAGCGGACAGACAGGGTCGAACACTGAAGCTTTCTTT	CASSGQTGSNTEAFF
.	TRBV28	TRBJ2-3	TRBD2	15	TGTGCCAGCAGTTTATTCCGGGGGGGGTCAGATACGCAGTATTTT	CASSLFRGGSDTQYF
once	TRBV6-4	TRBJ2-1	.	16	TGTGCCAGCAGTGACTCGAAAGCGCGCTCCTACAATGAGCAGTTCTTC	CASSDSKARSYNEQFF
few	TRBV2	TRBJ2-2	TRBD1	14	TGTGCCAGCACGCGACAGGGGGCCGACGGGGAGCTGTTTTTT	CASTRQGADGELFF
.	TRBV7-2	TRBJ1-1	TRBD1	14	TGTGCCAGCACCACCGGGACAGGGAACACTGAAGCTTTCTTT	CASTTGTGNTEAFF
once	TRBV28	TRBJ2-3	.	14	TGTGCCAGCAGTCCCGGGGGTAGCACAGATACGCAGTATTTT	CASSPGGSTDTQYF
.	TRBV3-1/TRBV3-2	TRBJ1-6	.	14	TGTGCCAGCGCCCCCCGCGGGGATAATTCACCCCTCCACTTT	CASAPRGDNSPLHF
.	TRBV19	TRBJ1-3	.	14	TGTGCCAGTAGAAGCGGCGCGGCTGGAAACACCATATATTTT	CASRSGAAGNTIYF
.	TRBV30	TRBJ2-7	.	15	TGTGCCTGGAGTGTAGTGGTGGCATCCCCTGGCGAGCAGTACTTC	CAWSVVVASPGEQYF